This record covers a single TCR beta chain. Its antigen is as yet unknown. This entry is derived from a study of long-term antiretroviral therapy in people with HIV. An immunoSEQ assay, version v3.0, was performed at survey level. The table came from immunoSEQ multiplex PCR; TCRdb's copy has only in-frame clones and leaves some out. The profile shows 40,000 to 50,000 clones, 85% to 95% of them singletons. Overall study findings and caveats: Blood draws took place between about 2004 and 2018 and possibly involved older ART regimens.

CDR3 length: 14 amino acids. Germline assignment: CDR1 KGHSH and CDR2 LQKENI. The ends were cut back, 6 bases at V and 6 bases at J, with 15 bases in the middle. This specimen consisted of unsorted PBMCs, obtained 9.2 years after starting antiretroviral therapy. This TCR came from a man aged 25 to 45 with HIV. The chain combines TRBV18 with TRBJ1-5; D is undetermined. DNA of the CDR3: TGTGCCAGCTCCCCGACGGGTTCGGGTCAGCCCCAGCATTTT. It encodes CASSPTGSGQPQHF.